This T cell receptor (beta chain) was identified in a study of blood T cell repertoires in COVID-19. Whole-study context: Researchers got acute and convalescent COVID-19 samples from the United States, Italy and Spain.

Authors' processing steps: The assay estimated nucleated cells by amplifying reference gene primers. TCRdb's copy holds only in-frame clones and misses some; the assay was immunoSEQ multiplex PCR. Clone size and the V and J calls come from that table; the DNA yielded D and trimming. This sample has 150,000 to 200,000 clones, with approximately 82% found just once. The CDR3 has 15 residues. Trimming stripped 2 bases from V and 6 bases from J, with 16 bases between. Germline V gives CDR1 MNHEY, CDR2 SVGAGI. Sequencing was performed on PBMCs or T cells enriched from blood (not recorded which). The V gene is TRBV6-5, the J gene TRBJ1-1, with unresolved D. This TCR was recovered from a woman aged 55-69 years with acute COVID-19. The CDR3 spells CASSYRPEDGSEAFF. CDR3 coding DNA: TGTGCCAGCAGTTACCGGCCTGAGGATGGGTCTGAAGCTTTCTTT.